The 18 T cell receptor beta chains given below trace back to one sample, sequenced in a study of Ad26.COV2.S vaccination and SARS-CoV-2 variants. Generated by immunoSEQ multiplex PCR, the TCRdb table keeps only in-frame clones and is missing some. The profile shows about 350,000 clones, less than 90% of them singletons. Treatment defined: roughly 18 received Ad26.COV2.S at low or high dose, single or two shots; 5 received placebo; per-sample allocation not given. Following the first vaccine or placebo injection, samples were taken on day 63. This specimen was peripheral blood, taken in a trial of Ad26.COV2.S vaccine versus placebo. These receptors all stem from a person between 18 and 59 years old who received the Ad26.COV2.S COVID-19 vaccine or a placebo.

The rearrangement links TRBV28 to TRBJ2-7; D is tentatively TRBD1 or TRBD2 (5 bases each). Germline-derived CDR1 and CDR2 are MDHEN and SYDVKM. The V and J ends lost 7 bases and 4 bases respectively, with 17 bases between them. This CDR3 comprises 14 residues. This chain's CDR3 is CASTVTFEGYEQYF. In DNA, the CDR3 is TGTGCCAGCACCGTCACCTTCGAGGGGTACGAGCAGTACTTC.

The chain recombines TRBV28 with TRBJ2-7; D is perhaps TRBD2 (6 bases). Per germline, CDR1 MDHEN and CDR2 SYDVKM. This CDR3 has 15 residues. The V and J ends lost 5 bases and 6 bases respectively, with 20 bases between them. The CDR3 nucleotides are TGTGCCAGCAGTCCAATCACGGGAGTCCTTGTCGAGCAGTACTTC. This codes for CASSPITGVLVEQYF.

The chain is built from TRBV2 and TRBJ2-2; no clear D. V lost 6 bases to trimming and J lost 5 bases, with 19 bases between them. Germline CDR1 is SNHLY and CDR2 is FYNNEI. This CDR3 has 16 amino acids. The CDR3 region is CASRPPRIVGTGELFF. As DNA, the CDR3 is TGTGCCAGCAGACCCCCCCGGATTGTAGGGACCGGGGAGCTGTTTTTT.

The V gene is TRBV19, the J gene TRBJ1-6; no clear D. The CDR3 is made up of 15 amino acids. Trimming left V 5 bases short and J 0 bases short, with 8 bases between. Germline-derived CDR1 and CDR2 are LNHDA and SQIVND (reference sequence). CDR3 loop: CASSGYRSYNSPLHF. The DNA for the CDR3 is TGTGCCAGTAGTGGGTATCGCTCCTATAATTCACCCCTCCACTTT.

This CDR3 is CASRLTTPEQYF. The DNA of the CDR3 is TGTGCAAGTCGCTTAACAACGCCCGAGCAGTACTTC. V is TRBV12-2 and J is TRBJ2-7; the table's D call of TRBD1 was not tested on the DNA. TRBV12-2 represents a pseudogene. The CDR3 loop spans 12 amino acids.

This clone has a single count. This sequence joins TRBV4-2 and TRBJ1-5, with D unclear. Trimming removed 0 bases at V and 1 base at J, with 7 bases between. From germline, CDR1 is LGHNA and CDR2 YNFKEQ. This CDR3 has 15 residues. In DNA form, the CDR3 reads TGTGCCAGCAGCCAAGATGAGGGCAGCAATCAGCCCCAGCATTTT. Its protein product is CASSQDEGSNQPQHF.

The J gene is TRBJ2-1, the V gene TRBV15; 7 bases agree with TRBD1. The CDR3 is 14 amino acids. The trim removed 3 bases at V and 7 bases at J, leaving 6 bases unmatched. Germline lookup yields CDR1 LNHNV and CDR2 YYDKDF (reference sequence). CDR3 DNA sequence: TGTGCCACCAGCAGCGACAGGGCCTGGAATGAGCAGTTCTTC. This encodes CATSSDRAWNEQFF.

This clone occurred a few times. This chain joins TRBV15 and TRBJ2-6, with D perhaps given as TRBD1 or TRBD2 (6 bases each). The CDR3 loop spans 16 amino acids. Trimming took 3 bases from V and 1 from J, leaving 10 bases between them. Germline CDR1 is LNHNV and CDR2 is YYDKDF (reference sequence). In DNA, the CDR3 is TGTGCCACCAGCAGCGGGGGCGCATCTGGGGCCAACGTCCTGACTTTC. It translates to CATSSGGASGANVLTF.

This clone came up once. The chain is built from TRBV19 and TRBJ2-1; 9 nucleotides agree with TRBD1. The CDR3 spans 15 residues. From germline, CDR1 is LNHDA and CDR2 SQIVND (reference sequence). With 3 bases clipped from V and 9 bases from J, the junction kept 9 bases outside the gene matches. CDR3 coding DNA: TGTGCCAGTAGTATCACAGGGGGCCGGGTGGGTGAGCAGTTCTTC. Its translation is CASSITGGRVGEQFF.

The chain employs TRBV7-8 and TRBJ1-5; D unresolved. This CDR3 is 15 amino acids long. The V end lost 2 bases, the J end lost 0 bases, and 8 bases lay between the germline ends. CDR1 and CDR2 from the germline V gene are SGHVS and FQNEAQ. The CDR3 region has the DNA TGTGCCAGCAGCTTAACCCTTAATAGCAATCAGCCCCAGCATTTT. This sequence encodes CASSLTLNSNQPQHF.

This rearrangement joins TRBV30 to TRBJ1-3, with D unresolved. Trimming cost V 2 bases and J 0 bases, with 17 bases left between them. The CDR3 extends over 17 amino acids. Germline V gene data show CDR1 as GTSNPN and CDR2 as SVGIG (reference sequence). The CDR3 bases are TGTGCCTGGAGTCCCGGGTCTATGGGGATCTCTGGAAACACCATATATTTT. Translated: CAWSPGSMGISGNTIYF.

V usage is TRBV6-5 and J usage is TRBJ1-4, with D possibly being TRBD1 (5 bases). Germline V lookup: CDR1 MNHEY, CDR2 SVGAGI. With 2 bases removed from V and 3 bases from J, the gap between germline ends came to 13 bases. The length of the CDR3 is 16 residues. This CDR3 is CASSYKGSTANEKLFF. CDR3 nucleotides: TGTGCCAGCAGTTACAAGGGGTCTACAGCTAATGAAAAACTGTTTTTT.

The rearrangement links TRBV7-3 to TRBJ2-3; 8 nucleotides agree with TRBD1. V lost 5 bases and J lost 3; bases outside the gene matches: 28. In germline, CDR1 is SGHTA, CDR2 FQGTGA. CDR3 length: 22 residues. The CDR3: CASSPGYLLGQGVMVWTDTQYF. The CDR3 DNA reads TGTGCCAGCAGCCCCGGGTATTTATTAGGACAGGGAGTGATGGTGTGGACAGATACGCAGTATTTT. The variable domain in full, completed from reference TRBV7-3 and TRBJ2-3, reads GAGVSQTPSNKVTEKGKYVELRCDPISGHTALYWYRQSLGQGPEFLIYFQGTGAADDSGLPNDRFFAVRPEGSVSTLKIQRTERGDSAVYLCASSPGYLLGQGVMVWTDTQYFGPGTRLTVL.

This chain joins TRBV9 and TRBJ2-3; D might be TRBD2 (7 bases). The germline gives CDR1 SGDLS, CDR2 YYNGEE. Trimming pared 3 bases from V and 2 bases from J, leaving 22 bases between. The CDR3 runs to 18 residues. CDR3 DNA: TGTGCCAGCAGCGCACAAAAGGGGAGGGGGGAGTTCACAGATACGCAGTATTTT. Its translation is CASSAQKGRGEFTDTQYF.

The rearrangement joins TRBV2 to TRBJ2-1, with D possibly called TRBD1 or TRBD2 (7 bases each). The CDR3 is made up of 15 amino acids. CDR1 is SNHLY, CDR2 FYNNEI, per germline. V gave up 7 bases and J gave up 3 bases, with 16 bases separating them. This CDR3 reads CASTGRGTVYNEQFF. CDR3 coding DNA: TGTGCCAGCACCGGGCGGGGGACAGTCTACAATGAGCAGTTCTTC.

The chain recombines TRBV5-8 with TRBJ2-5, with 8 bases fitting TRBD2. CDR1 is SGHTS and CDR2 is YDEGEE in the germline V gene. This CDR3 region has 14 residues. The ends lost 4 bases at V and 5 bases at J; junction bases unmatched: 7. The CDR3 nucleotides read TGTGCCAGCAGCGCCGGACTAGCAGGGGAGACCCAGTACTTC. Protein product: CASSAGLAGETQYF.

This clone was seen a few times. This chain connects TRBV10-3 to TRBJ1-3; TRBD1 might be the D (5 bases). This CDR3 contains 13 residues. The germline CDR1 and CDR2 sequences are ENHRY and SYGVKD. V was shortened by 4 bases and J by 1 base, with 5 bases between the two germline ends. In DNA form, the CDR3 reads TGTGCCATCAGTGGACAGTCTGGAAACACCATATATTTT. This translates into CAISGQSGNTIYF.

The V and J genes are TRBV23-1 and TRBJ2-5; weak D call: TRBD2 (6 bases). TRBV23-1 has ORF status, its function being uncertain. The CDR3 has 16 residues. V lost 0 bases to trimming and J lost 2 bases, with 13 bases between them. This CDR3 is CASSQSIRGKQETQYF. The DNA of the CDR3 is TGCGCCAGCAGTCAATCGATCCGGGGGAAACAAGAGACCCAGTACTTC.